The clone carrying this T cell receptor (beta chain) was detected ten times or more. Its target is unknown. Between the trimmed V and J ends, which lost 5 bases and 0 bases, there was a span of 9 bases. The germline V gene has CDR1 SGHRS and CDR2 YFSETQ. There are 14 residues in the CDR3. The data belong to a study of T-cell reconstitution after alpha-beta-depleted transplantation in children. Findings and limits, study-wide: Newly produced T cells mostly provided counts and TCRbeta diversity after one year, as hyperexpanded clones declined. After transplant, high TCRbeta diversity at day 60 in some patients arose from surviving recipient T cells and thymic progenitors. As was reported, about two months after transplant, alpha-beta T cells came from several hundred expanded graft clones.

TCRbeta library preparation incorporated unique molecular identifiers. In TCRdb, the PCR reads were re-called with MiXCR into one record per CDR3 protein. The sample lists 210,000 or so distinct CDR3 sequences, 9.5% to 13% seen once, with 28% in the top ten. This TCR was sampled from a child younger than two with acute myeloid leukemia, due to receive a stem cell transplant. This sequence joins TRBV5-1 and TRBJ2-1; D is unclear. The material was PBMCs, obtained before TCRalphabeta/CD19-depleted stem cell transplant. The CDR3 spells CASRNASSYNEQFF. Written as DNA, the CDR3 is TGCGCCAGCAGAAATGCGAGCTCCTACAATGAGCAGTTCTTC.